This is a list of T cell receptor beta chains from one sample in a study of blood T cell repertoires in COVID-19. Profiled with immunoSEQ multiplex PCR; TCRdb holds only in-frame clones, not every one. Among about 400,000 clones, 88% were seen once, and the ten largest hold approximately 0.96%. Sequencing used PBMCs or T cells enriched from blood (not recorded which). The receptors come from a woman in her twenties or thirties with acute COVID-19. Both conserved end residues are part of each CDR3. A D gene is named only where the DNA matches it firmly. Where a row states a size, it is once, few, many or the class of an expanded clone; other rows omit it.

V	D	J	size	DNA	CDR3
TRBV10-2	TRBD1	TRBJ2-7	few	TGCGCCAGCAGTGAACAGGGGGCCTACGAGCAGTACTTC	CASSEQGAYEQYF
TRBV29-1	TRBD1	TRBJ2-1	-	TGCAGCGTTGAAGATGGCGTCGACAGGGGGTCCTACAATGAGCAGTTCTTC	CSVEDGVDRGSYNEQFF
TRBV7-9	-	TRBJ1-2	-	TGTGCCAGCAGCCCTTGGGGAGGCCGTGGCTACACCTTC	CASSPWGGRGYTF
TRBV7-8	TRBD1	TRBJ2-5	-	TGTGCCAGCAGCCCCGGGACAGGGTTAGAGACCCAGTACTTC	CASSPGTGLETQYF
TRBV29-1	-	TRBJ2-3	-	TGCAGCGCCGTACGGGGTGTGGCAGATACGCAGTATTTT	CSAVRGVADTQYF
TRBV19	-	TRBJ1-2	-	TGTGCCAGTACCCGGGGACTTTCAGCCTACACCTTC	CASTRGLSAYTF
TRBV3-1/TRBV3-2	TRBD1	TRBJ1-6	-	TGTGCCAGCAGCCACAAAGGGACAGGGCCCCAGTCACCCCTCCACTTT	CASSHKGTGPQSPLHF
TRBV12-3/TRBV12-4	-	TRBJ1-1	-	TGTGCCAGCAGTTTTCTGAGGCGGACTGAAGCTTTCTTT	CASSFLRRTEAFF
TRBV2	-	TRBJ2-1	-	TGTGCCAGCAGAGTGATTGGAGGGGAGCAGTTCTTC	CASRVIGGEQFF
TRBV5-1	-	TRBJ2-4	-	TGCGCCAGCAGCCTGGTGGGCCAAGCCAAAAACATTCAGTACTTC	CASSLVGQAKNIQYF
TRBV27	-	TRBJ1-1	few	TGTGCCAGCAGTCCCCGGCGCGGAGGGGCTAGCACTGAAGCTTTCTTT	CASSPRRGGASTEAFF
TRBV7-2	TRBD2	TRBJ2-3	-	TGTGCCAGCAGCTTCCTTAGCGGGGGACACACAGATACGCAGTATTTT	CASSFLSGGHTDTQYF
TRBV7-8	-	TRBJ1-2	-	TGTGCCAGCAGCCGAACAGGGAATACCTATGGCTACACCTTC	CASSRTGNTYGYTF
TRBV6-2/TRBV6-3	-	TRBJ1-2	-	TGTGCCAGCAGTTACTCTCCAGGGTCTGGCTACACCTTC	CASSYSPGSGYTF
TRBV7-2	-	TRBJ2-5	-	TGTGCCAGCAGCTTGAACAGACAAGAGACCCAGTACTTC	CASSLNRQETQYF
TRBV5-5	TRBD1	TRBJ1-4	-	TGTGCCAGCAGCTTGGACAGGGGAGGTGAAAAACTGTTTTTT	CASSLDRGGEKLFF
TRBV27	-	TRBJ2-7	-	TGTGCCAGCAGTTTCCAGGGATCCTACGAGCAGTACTTC	CASSFQGSYEQYF
TRBV4-3	-	TRBJ1-5	-	TGCGCCAGCAGCCAAGAAGCGGGTTGGTTAAATCAGCCCCAGCATTTT	CASSQEAGWLNQPQHF
TRBV29-1	-	TRBJ1-1	-	TGCAGCGTTGGAGGGGGGGAATGGACTGAAGCTTTCTTT	CSVGGGEWTEAFF
TRBV5-1	-	TRBJ2-3	-	TGCGCCAGCAGCTATGGACTACCCGGGGGAACAGATACGCAGTATTTT	CASSYGLPGGTDTQYF
TRBV7-9	TRBD2	TRBJ2-3	-	TGTGCCAGCAGCCTAGCCTTTGGGCGGGGGAGCACAGATACGCAGTATTTT	CASSLAFGRGSTDTQYF
TRBV4-1	-	TRBJ1-5	-	TGCGCCAGCAGCCCTACGAGAGGTAGCAATCAGCCCCAGCATTTT	CASSPTRGSNQPQHF
TRBV5-1	-	TRBJ1-3	-	TGCGCCAGCAGCAATCGCAGTTCTGGAAACACCATATATTTT	CASSNRSSGNTIYF
TRBV4-1	-	TRBJ2-7	-	TGCGCCAGCAGCCCCGACAGCTCCTACGAGCAGTACTTC	CASSPDSSYEQYF
TRBV9	TRBD1	TRBJ2-2	-	TGTGCCAGCAGCGCACAGACAGGGGTCACCGGGGAGCTGTTTTTT	CASSAQTGVTGELFF
TRBV7-3	-	TRBJ1-1	-	TGTGCCAGCAGCTTAAGTCCGCAGGGGAAAGCTTTCTTT	CASSLSPQGKAFF
TRBV29-1	-	TRBJ1-1	-	TGCAGCGTTGAATTCGTCCAGGGGTCGGAAGCTTTCTTT	CSVEFVQGSEAFF
TRBV6-5	-	TRBJ1-3	-	TGTGCCAGCAACTCGCAGGGGTCTGGAAACACCATATATTTT	CASNSQGSGNTIYF
TRBV28	-	TRBJ2-2	-	TGTGCCAGCAGTTTCTTATACACCGGGGAGCTGTTTTTT	CASSFLYTGELFF
TRBV14	TRBD2	TRBJ2-1	-	TGTGCCAGCAGCCCTATCGGGACTAGGGGGTACAATGAGCAGTTCTTC	CASSPIGTRGYNEQFF
TRBV3-1/TRBV3-2	TRBD1	TRBJ1-6	-	TGTGCCAGCAGCCAAGCCGGGACAGATAATTCACCCCTCCACTTT	CASSQAGTDNSPLHF
TRBV2	TRBD2	TRBJ2-7	-	TGTGCCAGCAGTGCCCGGACTAGCCCTTACGAGCAGTACTTC	CASSARTSPYEQYF
TRBV6-5	TRBD1	TRBJ1-6	-	TGTGCCAGCAGGAATTCGAGGGGGCTTAATTCACCCCTCCACTTT	CASRNSRGLNSPLHF
TRBV29-1	TRBD1	TRBJ2-7	-	TGCAGCGTTGTTCCGGGGACAGGGACCCTCTACGAGCAGTACTTC	CSVVPGTGTLYEQYF
TRBV9	-	TRBJ2-7	-	TGTGCCAGCAGCCCAGGAGGGTACGAGCAGTACTTC	CASSPGGYEQYF
TRBV7-6	-	TRBJ2-1	-	TGTGCCAGCAGCCCCGATCGCAGTGAGCAGTTCTTC	CASSPDRSEQFF
TRBV6-1	-	TRBJ2-3	-	TGTGCCAGCAGTGAAGCAGGCAGGGCCTCCCAAGATACGCAGTATTTT	CASSEAGRASQDTQYF
TRBV11-2	-	TRBJ1-1	-	TGTGCCAGCAGCCCAGGCCTAATCGTGCGGGAAACTGAAGCTTTCTTT	CASSPGLIVRETEAFF
TRBV6-1	TRBD1	TRBJ1-1	-	TGTGCCAGCAGTGAAGGTCCCAGGGGGAGAAACACTGAAGCTTTCTTT	CASSEGPRGRNTEAFF
TRBV6-5	TRBD1	TRBJ1-5	-	TGTGCCAGCAGTCCGACAGGGTTTGAGCCCCAGCATTTT	CASSPTGFEPQHF
TRBV30	-	TRBJ1-4	-	TGTGCCTGGAGTGTAACAGGGATTGAAAAACTGTTTTTT	CAWSVTGIEKLFF